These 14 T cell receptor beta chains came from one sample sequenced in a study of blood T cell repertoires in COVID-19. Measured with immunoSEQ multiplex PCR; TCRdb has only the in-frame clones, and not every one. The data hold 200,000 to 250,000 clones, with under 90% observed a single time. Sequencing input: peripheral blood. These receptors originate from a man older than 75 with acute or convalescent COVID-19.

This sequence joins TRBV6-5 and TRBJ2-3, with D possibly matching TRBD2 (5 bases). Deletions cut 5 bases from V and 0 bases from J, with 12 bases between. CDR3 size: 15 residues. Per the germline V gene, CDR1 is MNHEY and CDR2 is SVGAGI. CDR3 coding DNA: TGTGCCAGCAGTCTCCGGGGTACTAGCACAGATACGCAGTATTTT. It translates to CASSLRGTSTDTQYF.

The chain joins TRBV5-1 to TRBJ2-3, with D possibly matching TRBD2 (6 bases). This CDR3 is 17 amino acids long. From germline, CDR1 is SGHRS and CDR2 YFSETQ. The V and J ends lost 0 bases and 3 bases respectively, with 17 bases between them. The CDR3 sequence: CASSLAGPLARTDTQYF. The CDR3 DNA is TGCGCCAGCAGCTTGGCCGGGCCCCTAGCGCGTACAGATACGCAGTATTTT.

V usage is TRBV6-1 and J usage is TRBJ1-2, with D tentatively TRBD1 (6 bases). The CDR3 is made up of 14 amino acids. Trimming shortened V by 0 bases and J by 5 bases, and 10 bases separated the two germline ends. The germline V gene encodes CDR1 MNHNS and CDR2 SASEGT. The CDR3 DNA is TGTGCCAGCAGTGAAGCGGGGACACTGTATGGCTACACCTTC. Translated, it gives CASSEAGTLYGYTF.

CDR3 bases: TGTGCCAGTCTAACGGGGTCCATCGGTGGCTACACCTTC. It is translated as CASLTGSIGGYTF. The J gene is TRBJ1-2, the V gene TRBV6-5; D gene uncertain. Germline CDR1 MNHEY, CDR2 SVGAGI. V lost 9 bases and J 7 bases, leaving 18 bases between the germline ends. This CDR3 comprises 13 residues.

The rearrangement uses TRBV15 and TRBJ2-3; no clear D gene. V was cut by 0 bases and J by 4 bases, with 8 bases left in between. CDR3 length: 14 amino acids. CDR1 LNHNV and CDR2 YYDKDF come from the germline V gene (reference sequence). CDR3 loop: CATSRDLGPDTQYF. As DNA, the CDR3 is TGTGCCACCAGCAGAGATCTCGGTCCAGATACGCAGTATTTT.

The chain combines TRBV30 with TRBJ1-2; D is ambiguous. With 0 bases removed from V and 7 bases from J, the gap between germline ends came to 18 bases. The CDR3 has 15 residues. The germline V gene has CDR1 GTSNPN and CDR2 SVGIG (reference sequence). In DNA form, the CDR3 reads TGTGCCTGGAGTGTTGGCCCAGCGGCGGGCTCTGGCTACACCTTC. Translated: CAWSVGPAAGSGYTF. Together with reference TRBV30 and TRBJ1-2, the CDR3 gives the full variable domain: SQTIHQWPATLVQPVGSPLSLECTVEGTSNPNLYWYRQAAGRGLQLLFYSVGIGQISSEVPQNLSASRPQDRQFILSSKKLLLSDSGFYLCAWSVGPAAGSGYTFGSGTRLTVV.

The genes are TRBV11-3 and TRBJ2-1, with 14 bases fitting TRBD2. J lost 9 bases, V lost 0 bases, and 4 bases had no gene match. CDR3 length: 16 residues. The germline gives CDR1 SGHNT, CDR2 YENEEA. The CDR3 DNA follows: TGTGCCAGCAGCTTAGACGGGACTAGCGGGAGAATTGAGCAGTTCTTC. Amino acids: CASSLDGTSGRIEQFF.

CDR3 in amino acids: CASSETGTGASGYTF. The CDR3 nucleotides are TGTGCCAGCAGTGAGACCGGGACAGGTGCTTCTGGCTACACCTTC. The rearrangement links TRBV6-1 to TRBJ1-2; TRBD1 matches at 8 bases. The CDR3 is 15 residues long. J lost 7 bases, V lost 3 bases, and 10 bases had no gene match. In germline, CDR1 is MNHNS, CDR2 SASEGT.

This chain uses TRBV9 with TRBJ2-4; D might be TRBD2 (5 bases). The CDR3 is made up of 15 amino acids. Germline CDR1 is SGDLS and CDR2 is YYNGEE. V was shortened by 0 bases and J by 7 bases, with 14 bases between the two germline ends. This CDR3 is CASSVGGAEGNIQYF. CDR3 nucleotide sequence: TGTGCCAGCAGCGTAGGGGGAGCGGAAGGGAACATTCAGTACTTC.

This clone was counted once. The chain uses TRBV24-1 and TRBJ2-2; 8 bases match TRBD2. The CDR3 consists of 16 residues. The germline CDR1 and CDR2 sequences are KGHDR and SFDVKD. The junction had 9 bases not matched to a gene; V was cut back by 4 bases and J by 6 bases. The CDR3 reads CATSDVGGDFAGELFF. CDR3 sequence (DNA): TGTGCCACCAGTGACGTCGGGGGGGATTTCGCCGGGGAGCTGTTTTTT.

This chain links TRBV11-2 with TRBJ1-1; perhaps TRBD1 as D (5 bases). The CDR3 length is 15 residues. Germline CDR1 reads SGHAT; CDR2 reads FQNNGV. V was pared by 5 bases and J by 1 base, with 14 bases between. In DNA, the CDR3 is TGTGCCAGCAGCCGGATTTGGGGCCCGAACACTGAAGCTTTCTTT. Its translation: CASSRIWGPNTEAFF.

CDR3 bases: TGCAGCGTTGAAGCGGGGGGATACAATGAGCAGTTCTTC. Translated, it gives CSVEAGGYNEQFF. The chain joins TRBV29-1 to TRBJ2-1; the match to TRBD2 covers 7 bases. Germline V gives CDR1 SQVTM, CDR2 ANQGSEA. After removal of 1 base from V and 4 bases from J, the junction contained 1 base not matched to a gene. CDR3 length equals 13 residues.

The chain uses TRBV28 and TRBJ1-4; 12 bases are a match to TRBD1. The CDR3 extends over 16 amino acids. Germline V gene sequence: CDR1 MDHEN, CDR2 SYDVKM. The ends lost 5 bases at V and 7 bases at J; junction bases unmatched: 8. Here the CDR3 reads CASSPGTGGRGEKLFF. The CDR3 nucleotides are TGTGCCAGCAGTCCCGGGACAGGGGGCAGGGGTGAAAAACTGTTTTTT.

The CDR3 loop is CASSLMVSGGGIDTQYF. CDR3 DNA sequence: TGTGCCAGCAGCTTAATGGTCTCCGGGGGAGGTATAGATACGCAGTATTTT. This chain connects TRBV7-9 to TRBJ2-3; a weak D match, TRBD2 (6 bases). This CDR3 has 17 residues. Germline V gene sequence: CDR1 SEHNR, CDR2 FQNEAQ (reference sequence). V dropped 2 bases and J dropped 5 bases, with 20 bases sitting between them.